The T cell receptor delta chain under discussion was sequenced for a study of Vδ1+ human thymocytes. Germline-derived CDR1 and CDR2 are TSWWSYY and QGS. The ends lost 1 base at V and 1 base at J; junction bases unmatched: 21. This CDR3 comprises 23 residues. Study-level findings and limits: Many TRG clonotypes were shared between donors; TRD repertoires were essentially private. Thymic TRG and TRD repertoires appeared highly polyclonal.

Turning to this clone: Its target is unknown.

Extracted RNA was reverse transcribed into cDNA. The CDR3 regions were amplified by multiplex PCR from V-gene primers to a constant-region primer. TCRdb re-processed the multiplex PCR reads using CATT. The sample lists 54,000 or so delta-chain clones; 15% to 20% were seen once. Thymocytes were sorted as CD3+ TCRVdelta1+ TCRVdelta2- after alphabeta T cell depletion. Sequenced input: Vdelta1+ gamma-delta thymocytes from the thymus. Subset: FACS-sorted CD3+ TCRalphabeta- TCRVdelta1+ TCRVdelta2- thymocytes. The gene calls are TRDV1 and TRDJ1; 13 nucleotides align to TRDD3. The source of this sequence is a boy in the first two years of life who had congenital heart surgery. Here the CDR3 DNA reads TGTGCTCTTGGGGAACCTGTACATTCCTACAAGGGTACTGGGGGATACGGCACCGATAAACTCATCTTT. Residues: CALGEPVHSYKGTGGYGTDKLIF.